This T cell receptor beta chain was documented in a study of blood T cell repertoires in COVID-19. Study summary: From the United States, Italy and Spain came samples of acute and convalescent COVID-19. Sources were T cells, B-cell-depleted T cells, or PBMCs; the material itself was cDNA or gDNA.

The CDR3 length is 16 residues. In its sample, this clone was seen a few times. Authors' processing steps: Reference gene primer amplification gave nucleated cell count estimates. Profiled with immunoSEQ multiplex PCR; TCRdb holds only in-frame clones, not every one. V, J and clone size derive from that table, while D and trimming were established from the DNA sequence. The sample holds 350,000 to 400,000 clones, 85% to 90% seen once. What was sequenced was peripheral blood. The sequence derives from a young man with active or convalescent COVID-19. The V and J genes are TRBV21-1 and TRBJ1-4. TRBV21-1 is a documented pseudogene. The CDR3 DNA reads as TGTGCCAGCAGATTTGGTGAACGGGGGGTTAATGAAAAACTGTTTTTT. This gives the protein CASRFGERGVNEKLFF.